What follows are 22 T cell receptor beta chains derived from one specimen sequenced in a study of blood T cell repertoires in COVID-19. Produced via immunoSEQ multiplex PCR; TCRdb's table is partial and in-frame only. The sample lists fewer than 300,000 clones; 75% to 95% were seen once. Sequenced input: peripheral blood. These TCRs come from a person aged 18 to 29 with COVID-19, enrolled during active disease.

This sequence joins TRBV28 and TRBJ1-5, with TRBD1 matching over 8 bases. J was trimmed by 7 bases and V by 3 bases; bases with no gene match: 5. In germline, CDR1 is MDHEN, CDR2 SYDVKM. The CDR3 has 14 residues. The CDR3 protein is CASSFGPGGQPQHF. The CDR3 region has the DNA TGTGCCAGCAGTTTTGGTCCAGGGGGCCAGCCCCAGCATTTT. The entire variable domain, with the rest obtained from reference TRBV28 and TRBJ1-5, is as follows: DVKVTQSSRYLVKRTGEKVFLECVQDMDHENMFWYRQDPGLGLRLIYFSYDVKMKEKGDIPEGYSVSREKKERFSLILESASTNQTSMYLCASSFGPGGQPQHFGDGTRLSIL.

This rearrangement joins TRBV2 to TRBJ1-6, with D maybe TRBD1 (5 bases). The germline V and J ends were trimmed by 6 bases and 9 bases, with 12 bases remaining between them. The CDR3 is made up of 13 amino acids. Looked up from germline, CDR1 is SNHLY and CDR2 is FYNNEI. The CDR3 DNA is TGTGCCAGCAGGGGGGGGATCGGTTCACCCCTCCACTTT. Protein: CASRGGIGSPLHF.

V gene TRBV11-2 combines with J gene TRBJ2-7; D is ambiguous. The CDR3 sequence is 13 residues long. Trimming took off 4 bases at V and 4 bases at J, with 11 bases between the two ends. Germline lookup yields CDR1 SGHAT and CDR2 FQNNGV. The CDR3 DNA sequence: TGTGCCAGCAGCTCCTCTCTTTTATACGAGCAGTACTTC. This encodes CASSSSLLYEQYF.

The chain employs TRBV28 and TRBJ1-4, with no clear D. From germline, CDR1 is MDHEN and CDR2 SYDVKM. This CDR3 is built from 14 residues. V lost 7 bases, J lost 7 bases, and 16 bases lay in between. CDR3 loop: CASTSGRVGEKLFF. In DNA form, the CDR3 reads TGTGCCAGCACCTCCGGGAGGGTCGGTGAAAAACTGTTTTTT. The full variable domain, its missing parts supplied by reference TRBV28 and TRBJ1-4, is DVKVTQSSRYLVKRTGEKVFLECVQDMDHENMFWYRQDPGLGLRLIYFSYDVKMKEKGDIPEGYSVSREKKERFSLILESASTNQTSMYLCASTSGRVGEKLFFGSGTQLSVL.

This sequence joins TRBV28 and TRBJ2-1; 10 nucleotides line up with TRBD2. Trimming at V came to 5 bases and at J to 0 bases, leaving 16 bases not matched to a gene. The CDR3 is 20 residues long. In germline, CDR1 is MDHEN, CDR2 SYDVKM. CDR3 sequence reads: CASSPRLIAGGRGSYNEQFF. DNA of the CDR3: TGTGCCAGCAGTCCCCGCCTTATAGCGGGAGGTAGGGGCTCCTACAATGAGCAGTTCTTC.

V usage is TRBV9 and J usage is TRBJ2-2; tentative D call: TRBD1 (5 bases). This CDR3 region has 14 residues. V lost 1 base, J lost 7 bases, and 11 bases lay in between. Germline assignment: CDR1 SGDLS and CDR2 YYNGEE. CDR3 amino acids: CASSVREQVGELFF. In nucleotides, the CDR3 is TGTGCCAGCAGCGTACGCGAACAGGTCGGGGAGCTGTTTTTT.

V and J are TRBV19 and TRBJ1-2, with a tentative D call TRBD1 (5 bases). V lost 4 bases and J lost 3, with 27 bases in between. The CDR3 runs 19 residues. Germline CDR1 LNHDA, CDR2 SQIVND (reference sequence). The CDR3 bases are TGTGCCAGTAGTAGGGCCGATGGGGCAGGCCGAGGAAGAGACTATGGCTACACCTTC. Its protein is CASSRADGAGRGRDYGYTF.

The gene calls are TRBV6-5 and TRBJ1-2; 8 bases fit TRBD1. Germline trimming cut 6 bases from V and 3 bases from J; bases unmatched to any gene: 3. Germline CDR1 is MNHEY and CDR2 is SVGAGI. The CDR3 totals 13 residues. The CDR3 region is CASRPGQDYGYTF. CDR3 coding DNA: TGTGCCAGCAGACCGGGACAGGACTATGGCTACACCTTC.

This chain connects TRBV7-9 to TRBJ1-2; D might be TRBD1 (6 bases). V was clipped by 1 base and J by 0 bases, with 18 bases between them. From germline, CDR1 is SEHNR and CDR2 FQNEAQ (reference sequence). The CDR3 is made up of 18 amino acids. The CDR3 DNA reads TGTGCCAGCAGCTTAGTAGGGGGGGCCTTAACCCCTAACTATGGCTACACCTTC. It translates to CASSLVGGALTPNYGYTF. Using reference TRBV7-9 and TRBJ1-2 for the parts outside the CDR3, the full variable domain is DTGVSQNPRHKITKRGQNVTFRCDPISEHNRLYWYRQTLGQGPEFLTYFQNEAQLEKSRLLSDRFSAERPKGSFSTLEIQRTEQGDSAMYLCASSLVGGALTPNYGYTFGSGTRLTVV.

The chain carries TRBV23-1 and TRBJ2-7; perhaps TRBD2 as D (6 bases). TRBV23-1 is recorded as an ORF, its role being uncertain. The ends were cut back, 8 bases at V and 0 bases at J, with 17 bases in the middle. The CDR3 is 15 residues long. CDR3 bases: TGCGCCAGCTCCGCCCCGGGACTCTACTCCTACGAGCAGTACTTC. Its protein product is CASSAPGLYSYEQYF.

The V gene is TRBV4-1, the J gene TRBJ2-7; D might be TRBD1 (6 bases). Trimming cost V 6 bases and J 0 bases, with 12 bases left between them. The CDR3 extends over 14 amino acids. Looked up from germline, CDR1 is MGHRA and CDR2 is YSYEKL. CDR3 sequence: CASRAGVTSYEQYF. CDR3 DNA: TGCGCCAGCAGAGCAGGGGTGACCTCCTACGAGCAGTACTTC.

The V and J genes are TRBV12-3 or TRBV12-4 and TRBJ1-1, with D possibly being TRBD1 (6 bases). This CDR3 spans 13 amino acids. V lost 4 bases to trimming and J lost 0 bases, with 6 bases between them. The CDR3 protein is CASSSGVNTEAFF. Written as DNA, the CDR3 is TGTGCCAGCAGTTCAGGGGTGAACACTGAAGCTTTCTTT.

In DNA, the CDR3 is TGTGCCAGCAGTCATGGAAACACCATATATTTT. This codes for CASSHGNTIYF. This sequence joins TRBV6-2 or TRBV6-3 and TRBJ1-3; D gene uncertain. Trimming removed 5 bases at V and 3 bases at J, with 2 bases between. The CDR3 runs to 11 residues. Looked up from germline, CDR1 is MNHEY and CDR2 is SVGEGT.

The chain couples TRBV27 to TRBJ1-5; the D is unclear. The germline V gene has CDR1 MNHEY and CDR2 SMNVEV (reference sequence). CDR3 size: 15 residues. The V gene lost 0 bases and the J gene lost 3 bases, with 9 bases spanning the gap. CDR3 sequence (DNA): TGTGCCAGCAGTTTATCTGGTCGGGTCAATCAGCCCCAGCATTTT. Residues: CASSLSGRVNQPQHF.

The rearrangement joins TRBV7-9 to TRBJ2-4; the match to TRBD1 covers 8 bases. V shed 3 bases, J shed 5 bases, and the junction held 3 bases outside the gene matches. The CDR3 spans 14 residues. CDR1 SEHNR and CDR2 FQNEAQ come from the germline V gene (reference sequence). The CDR3, as DNA: TGTGCCAGCAGCTTCGGGACAGGTCAAAACATTCAGTACTTC. It is translated as CASSFGTGQNIQYF. Based on the CDR3 plus reference TRBV7-9 and TRBJ2-4, the full variable domain is DTGVSQNPRHKITKRGQNVTFRCDPISEHNRLYWYRQTLGQGPEFLTYFQNEAQLEKSRLLSDRFSAERPKGSFSTLEIQRTEQGDSAMYLCASSFGTGQNIQYFGAGTRLSVL.

The chain links TRBV4-1 to TRBJ2-3; 9 positions agree with TRBD2. This CDR3 contains 15 residues. Germline CDR1 reads MGHRA; CDR2 reads YSYEKL. V lost 2 bases, J lost 4 bases, and 4 bases stayed unmatched. Here the CDR3 reads CASSQLAGTPDTQYF. CDR3 DNA: TGCGCCAGCAGCCAACTAGCGGGAACCCCAGATACGCAGTATTTT.

The genes are TRBV10-3 and TRBJ2-7; 9 bases agree with TRBD2. Germline V gene lookup returns CDR1 ENHRY and CDR2 SYGVKD. The ends lost 11 bases at V and 6 bases at J; junction bases unmatched: 14. The CDR3 totals 14 residues. The CDR3 sequence is CASQRAGAGGEQYF. CDR3 bases: TGTGCCTCCCAAAGAGCAGGAGCGGGAGGCGAGCAGTACTTC.

The chain uses TRBV9 and TRBJ2-3; TRBD2 matches at 11 bases. V was clipped by 0 bases and J by 2 bases; unmatched bases: 11. Looked up from germline, CDR1 is SGDLS and CDR2 is YYNGEE. The CDR3 sequence is 19 residues long. The CDR3 spells CASSVGTGTSGIITDTQYF. The CDR3 nucleotides are TGTGCCAGCAGCGTAGGAACGGGGACTAGCGGTATAATCACAGATACGCAGTATTTT.

The chain combines TRBV12-3 or TRBV12-4 with TRBJ2-1; D might be TRBD2 (6 bases). V dropped 3 bases and J dropped 8 bases, with 8 bases sitting between them. The CDR3 loop spans 12 amino acids. The CDR3 loop reads CASSFPGDEQFF. CDR3 nucleotides: TGTGCCAGCAGTTTCCCGGGGGATGAGCAGTTCTTC.

The chain carries TRBV6-6 and TRBJ1-1; no clear D. Germline V gives CDR1 MNHNY, CDR2 SVGAGI (reference sequence). The CDR3 has 17 amino acids. Trimming removed 5 bases from V and 1 base from J, with 20 bases in between. The CDR3 region is CASSLQPPGKSNTEAFF. CDR3 in DNA: TGTGCCAGCAGTCTACAGCCGCCGGGGAAGTCGAACACTGAAGCTTTCTTT.

This chain connects TRBV3-1 (or the pseudogene TRBV3-2) to TRBJ2-7; TRBD2 agrees at 8 bases. CDR1 and CDR2 (germline): LGHDT, YNNKEL (reference sequence). V shed 1 base, J shed 12 bases, and the junction held 11 bases outside the gene matches. CDR3 size: 14 residues. The CDR3 DNA follows: TGTGCCAGCAGCCAAGTCAGCGGGAGATCCTTGGTGTACTTC. Translation gives CASSQVSGRSLVYF.

This rearrangement joins TRBV4-2 to TRBJ1-4; 7 bases fit TRBD1. CDR3 length: 14 residues. V shed 1 base and J 8 bases; nucleotides not matched to a gene: 4. Germline CDR1 is LGHNA and CDR2 is YNFKEQ. The CDR3 sequence: CASSQATGREKLFF. CDR3 DNA: TGTGCCAGCAGCCAAGCGACAGGGAGGGAAAAACTGTTTTTT.